This TCR beta chain was recovered during a study of blood T cell repertoires in COVID-19. Across the whole study: PBMCs, B-cell-depleted T cells, or T cells provided the cDNA or gDNA that made up the material.

Germline assignment: CDR1 SGHRS and CDR2 YFSETQ. The V gene end was trimmed by 4 bases and the J gene end by 7 bases; junction bases not matched to a gene: 6. CDR3 length: 14 amino acids. How the authors handled the data: Reference gene primer amplification gave estimated nucleated cell counts. Measured with immunoSEQ multiplex PCR; TCRdb has only the in-frame clones, and not every one. D and trimming come from the DNA, and the V and J calls and clone size come from that table. Of some 240,000 clones in the sample, roughly 84% are singletons; the top ten hold over 1.2%. The sequenced sample was peripheral blood. The sequence derives from a woman between 40 and 50 years old who had recovered from COVID-19. This rearrangement joins TRBV5-1 to TRBJ1-1, with 11 bases lining up with TRBD1. The CDR3 sequence is CASSAGTGGLEAFF. For the CDR3, the DNA is TGCGCCAGCAGCGCCGGGACAGGGGGTCTTGAAGCTTTCTTT.